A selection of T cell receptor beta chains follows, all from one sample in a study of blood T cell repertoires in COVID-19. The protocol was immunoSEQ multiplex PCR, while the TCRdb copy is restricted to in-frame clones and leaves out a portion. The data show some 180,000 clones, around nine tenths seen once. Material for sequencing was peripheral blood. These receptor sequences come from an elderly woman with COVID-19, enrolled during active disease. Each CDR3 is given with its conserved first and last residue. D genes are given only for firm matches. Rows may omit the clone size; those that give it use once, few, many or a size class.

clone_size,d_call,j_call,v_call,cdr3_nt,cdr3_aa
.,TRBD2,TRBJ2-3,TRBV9,TGTGCCAGCAGCGTTCTAGCGGAGACTAGCACAGATACGCAGTATTTT,CASSVLAETSTDTQYF
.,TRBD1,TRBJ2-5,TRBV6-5,TGTGCCAGCAGTTCGACAGGGATGGAGACCCAGTACTTC,CASSSTGMETQYF
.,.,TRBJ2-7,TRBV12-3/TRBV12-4,TGTGCCAGCGCGGCCGCGGGCTCCTACGAGCAGTACTTC,CASAAAGSYEQYF
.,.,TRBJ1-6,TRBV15,TGTGCCACCAGCACCCGGGATTCACCCCTCCACTTT,CATSTRDSPLHF
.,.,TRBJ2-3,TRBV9,TGTGCCAGCAGGGGTGCGGGCACAGATACGCAGTATTTT,CASRGAGTDTQYF
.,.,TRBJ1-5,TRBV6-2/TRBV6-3,TGTGCCAGCAGCAGGGAGGCGAGGGGCAATCAGCCCCAGCATTTT,CASSREARGNQPQHF
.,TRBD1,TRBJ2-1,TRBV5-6,TGTGCCAGCAGCCAGGGACAGGGGAATTACAATGAGCAGTTCTTC,CASSQGQGNYNEQFF
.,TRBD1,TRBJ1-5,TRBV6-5,TGTGCCAGCAGCCCGGGACAGTTGACGGGTCAGCCCCAGCATTTT,CASSPGQLTGQPQHF
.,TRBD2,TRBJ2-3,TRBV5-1,TGCGCCAGCAGCTCGAATGGACTAGCAGCAGATACGCAGTATTTT,CASSSNGLAADTQYF
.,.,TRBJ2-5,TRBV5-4,TGTGCCAGCAGCTTGGGGCTGGGCGGGCAAGAGACCCAGTACTTC,CASSLGLGGQETQYF
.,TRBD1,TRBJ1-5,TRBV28,TGTGCCAGCAGTTTGGACAGGGGGGGTAGCAATCAGCCCCAGCATTTT,CASSLDRGGSNQPQHF
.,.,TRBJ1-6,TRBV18,TGTGCCAGCTCACCCCCAACAGGGACTACGCGTTCACCCCTCCACTTT,CASSPPTGTTRSPLHF
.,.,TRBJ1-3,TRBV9,TGTGCCAGCAGCGTGACAGACTCTGGAAACACCATATATTTT,CASSVTDSGNTIYF
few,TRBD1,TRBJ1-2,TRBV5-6,TGTGCCAGCAGGGCTCAGCGCGAGGGGGCAACCTATGGCTACACCTTC,CASRAQREGATYGYTF
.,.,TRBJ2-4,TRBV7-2,TGTGCCAGCAGCTTAGGGACTACCGAAAACATTCAGTACTTC,CASSLGTTENIQYF
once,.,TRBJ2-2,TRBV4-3,TGCGCCAGCAGCCAAGATTCCTTCCGGAACACCGGGGAGCTGTTTTTT,CASSQDSFRNTGELFF
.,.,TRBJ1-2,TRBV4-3,TGCGCCAGCAGCCAAGATGGGCCAGGGATGAACTATGGCTACACCTTC,CASSQDGPGMNYGYTF
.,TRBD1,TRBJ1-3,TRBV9,TGTGCCAGCAGCGCTGGGACAGAAGGAAACACCATATATTTT,CASSAGTEGNTIYF
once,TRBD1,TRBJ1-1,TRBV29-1,TGCAGCGTTGTCCGGGACAGAGAAGGAGAGGCTTTCTTT,CSVVRDREGEAFF
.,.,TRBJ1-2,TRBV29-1,TGCAGCCTGAGTGACAGGTTTGACGGCTACACCTTC,CSLSDRFDGYTF
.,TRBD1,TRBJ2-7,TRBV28,TGTGCCAGCAGTCGGGACAGAATTTACGAGCAGTACTTC,CASSRDRIYEQYF
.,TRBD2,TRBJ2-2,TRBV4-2,TGTGCCAGCAGCCAAGAAGCGGGAGGGCCCGGGGAGCTGTTTTTT,CASSQEAGGPGELFF
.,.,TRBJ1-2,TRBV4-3,TGCGCCAGCAGCCAAGACCCAGGAGGGGTCTATGGCTACACCTTC,CASSQDPGGVYGYTF
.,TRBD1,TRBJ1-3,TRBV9,TGTGCCAGCAGCGGAGGACAGGGGCTTCAAGTGTATTTT,CASSGGQGLQVYF
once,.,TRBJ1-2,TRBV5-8,TGTGCCAGCAGCCTACGGAGGGAGACTAACTATGGCTACACCTTC,CASSLRRETNYGYTF
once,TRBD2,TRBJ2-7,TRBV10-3,TGTGCCATCAGTGAGTCGGGACTAGCGGGAGCCGAGCAGTACTTC,CAISESGLAGAEQYF
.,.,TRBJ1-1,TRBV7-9,TGTGCCAGCAGCTTACCTGCAGGGGAGAACACTGAAGCTTTCTTT,CASSLPAGENTEAFF
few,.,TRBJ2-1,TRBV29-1,TGCAGCGGTTGGGGGGACTCGATCCTTGGGCAGTTCTTC,CSGWGDSILGQFF
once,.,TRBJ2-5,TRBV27,TGTGCCAGCAGACCAGTCTGGCCCGGGGAGACCCAGTACTTC,CASRPVWPGETQYF
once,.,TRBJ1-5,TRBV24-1,TGTGCCACCCCCGGAGAGGTAACGCATTTT,CATPGEVTHF
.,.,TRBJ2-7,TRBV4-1,TGCGCCAGCAGCCAAGCGGAGGGGAGCTACGAGCAGTACTTC,CASSQAEGSYEQYF
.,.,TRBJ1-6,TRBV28,TGTGCCAGCAGTTTATCAAAGAAGCCACCCCTCCACTTT,CASSLSKKPPLHF
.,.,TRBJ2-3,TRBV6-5,TGTGCCAGCAGTCGGGAGAGGTACACAGATACGCAGTATTTT,CASSRERYTDTQYF
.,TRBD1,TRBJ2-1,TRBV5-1,TGCGCCAGTTACTTTGGGACAGGATCTACCAATGAGCAGTTCTTC,CASYFGTGSTNEQFF
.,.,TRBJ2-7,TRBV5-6,TGTGCCAGCAGTTGGGGCGGGCCTAGCGAGGTGCAGTACTTC,CASSWGGPSEVQYF
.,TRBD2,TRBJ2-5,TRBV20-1,TGCAGTGCTCCGGGGGGGGAGACCCAGTACTTC,CSAPGGETQYF
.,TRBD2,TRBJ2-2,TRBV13,TGTGCCAGCAGCTTCGGACTAGCGGAACACACCGGGGAGCTGTTTTTT,CASSFGLAEHTGELFF
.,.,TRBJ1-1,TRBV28,TGTGCCACCACCCCCCGGGGGGGAAACACTGAAGCTTTCTTT,CATTPRGGNTEAFF
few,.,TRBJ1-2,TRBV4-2,TGTGCCAGCAGCCCTTCCGACAGGAATGGACTTAATTTCTATGGCTACACCTTC,CASSPSDRNGLNFYGYTF
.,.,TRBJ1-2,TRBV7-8,TGTGCCAGCAGCTTAGGGGCCGGTGTAGGGGCCTATGGCTACACCTTC,CASSLGAGVGAYGYTF
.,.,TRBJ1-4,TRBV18,TGTGCCAGCTCACCGGACTTCGTGGCCTTAGAAAAACTGTTTTTT,CASSPDFVALEKLFF
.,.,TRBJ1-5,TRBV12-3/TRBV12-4,TGTGCCAGCAGTTTACGGGTTGGTCAGCCCCAGCATTTT,CASSLRVGQPQHF